The sample holds one count of the clone carrying this T cell receptor (beta chain). Using immunoSEQ multiplex PCR, the repertoire was profiled, and TCRdb retains in-frame clones only, with some absent. The repertoire holds over 65,000 clones, 85% seen once, with more than 3% in the top ten. The V end was cut by 8 bases, the J end by 3 bases, with 11 bases between. Per the germline V gene, CDR1 is MNHEY and CDR2 is SVGAGI. The CDR3 is 13 amino acids. This sample's time point: after neoadjuvant nivolumab, at surgical resection. These newly diagnosed stage II-IVA oral cavity squamous cell carcinoma patients had no prior systemic or radiation treatment. This sample is part of a study of neoadjuvant anti-PD-1 for oral cavity cancer.

This TCR was sampled from a person aged 40 to 85 with oral cavity squamous cell carcinoma. Sequenced here: PBMCs, sampled after nivolumab (anti-PD-1) treatment. V and J are TRBV6-5 and TRBJ2-1; possibly TRBD1 for D (6 bases). The CDR3 DNA sequence: TGTGCCAGCTCCCGGACAGACTACAATGAGCAGTTCTTC. It translates to CASSRTDYNEQFF.